This passage covers 23 T cell receptor beta chains from one sample sequenced in a study of STAT3 mutations in large granular lymphocyte leukemia. Whole-study results and caveats: At least one immunodominant TCR beta clonotype appeared in every T-cell large granular lymphocyte leukemia patient.

No antigens are known for them. The protocol was immunoSEQ multiplex PCR, while the TCRdb copy is restricted to in-frame clones and leaves out a portion. The data hold under 35,000 clones, with around 80% observed a single time. The sequenced sample consisted of peripheral blood mononuclear cells. The receptors were gathered from a woman aged 45-65 years with T-cell large granular lymphocyte leukemia. Some clones in this sample may be carry-over from other donors' samples.

In DNA form, the CDR3 reads TGTGCCAGCAGCTACGTTCCGACAGGGAGGTACAATGAGCAGTTCTTC. Its protein is CASSYVPTGRYNEQFF. The genes are TRBV5-5 and TRBJ2-1, with D perhaps TRBD1 (7 bases). From germline, CDR1 is SGHKS and CDR2 YYEKEE (reference sequence). The CDR3 consists of 16 residues. V lost 3 bases, J lost 4 bases, and 17 bases lay in between.

V usage is TRBV6-5 and J usage is TRBJ2-1, with D possibly being TRBD2 (5 bases). Trimming cost V 7 bases and J 6 bases, with 10 bases left between them. The CDR3 is made up of 12 amino acids. Germline CDR1 is MNHEY and CDR2 is SVGAGI. The CDR3 coding sequence is TGTGCCAGCACGGCGGGTTTCAATGAGCAGTTCTTC. Protein: CASTAGFNEQFF.

CDR3: CASSEWDTGTDTQYF. CDR3 DNA: TGTGCCAGCAGTGAATGGGATACAGGCACAGATACGCAGTATTTT. This rearrangement joins TRBV25-1 to TRBJ2-3; D not resolved. V was trimmed by 1 base and J by 1 base, leaving 9 bases between them. CDR1 is MGHDK, CDR2 SYGVNS, per germline. The CDR3 extends over 15 amino acids. Full variable domain (rest looked up from reference TRBV25-1 and TRBJ2-3): EADIYQTPRYLVIGTGKKITLECSQTMGHDKMYWYQQDPGMELHLIHYSYGVNSTEKGDLSSESTVSRIRTEHFPLTLESARPSHTSQYLCASSEWDTGTDTQYFGPGTRLTVL.

Only a few counts were recorded for this clone. The chain joins TRBV18 to TRBJ1-2, with D perhaps TRBD1 (6 bases). V shed 1 base and J shed 6 bases, with 15 bases lying between them. The length of the CDR3 is 15 residues. In germline, CDR1 is KGHSH, CDR2 LQKENI. CDR3 coding DNA: TGTGCCAGCTCACCACGTAGTACAGGGTCGAATGGCTACACCTTC. This translates into CASSPRSTGSNGYTF.

This chain links TRBV7-2 with TRBJ2-1; 7 positions agree with TRBD2. The CDR3 extends over 16 amino acids. The ends lost 8 bases at V and 1 base at J; junction bases unmatched: 11. CDR1 SGHTA and CDR2 FQGNSA come from the germline V gene. The CDR3 nucleotides are TGTGCCAGCCCCCAGCCGGGTAGCGGGTCCTACAATGAGCAGTTCTTC. Amino acids: CASPQPGSGSYNEQFF.

The chain uses TRBV5-1 and TRBJ2-5; D may be TRBD2 (7 bases). The CDR3 spans 18 residues. Trimming removed 0 bases from V and 4 bases from J, with 22 bases in between. Per the germline V gene, CDR1 is SGHRS and CDR2 is YFSETQ. As DNA, the CDR3 is TGCGCCAGCAGCTTGGGAGGGGGAGGGCCTAATCTTCCAGAGACCCAGTACTTC. Translation gives CASSLGGGGPNLPETQYF.

This rearrangement joins TRBV6-1 to TRBJ1-1; D is perhaps TRBD1 (6 bases). In germline, CDR1 is MNHNS, CDR2 SASEGT. The CDR3 is made up of 16 amino acids. V was trimmed by 2 bases and J by 3 bases, leaving 16 bases between them. CDR3: CASSEPYRVKYTEAFF. Here the CDR3 DNA reads TGTGCCAGCAGTGAACCCTACAGGGTGAAGTACACTGAAGCTTTCTTT.

The chain joins TRBV18 to TRBJ1-2, with D possibly TRBD1 on 6 matching bases. Germline-derived CDR1 and CDR2 are KGHSH and LQKENI. This CDR3 comprises 16 residues. Between the trimmed V and J ends, which lost 3 bases and 7 bases, there was a span of 21 bases. CDR3 nucleotide sequence: TGTGCCAGCTCACCTGTAGAGGGAGCGACAGGCTTTGGCTACACCTTC. Translating it yields CASSPVEGATGFGYTF.

This chain joins TRBV7-9 and TRBJ2-1, with unresolved D. V was trimmed by 2 bases and J by 4 bases, leaving 3 bases between them. The CDR3 covers 12 residues. Germline V lookup: CDR1 SEHNR, CDR2 FQNEAQ (reference sequence). CDR3 sequence reads: CASSLLYNEQFF. CDR3 bases: TGTGCCAGCAGCTTATTGTACAATGAGCAGTTCTTC. The full variable domain, its missing parts supplied by reference TRBV7-9 and TRBJ2-1, is DTGVSQNPRHKITKRGQNVTFRCDPISEHNRLYWYRQTLGQGPEFLTYFQNEAQLEKSRLLSDRFSAERPKGSFSTLEIQRTEQGDSAMYLCASSLLYNEQFFGPGTRLTVL.

The rearrangement links TRBV25-1 to TRBJ2-7; D assignment may be TRBD1 or TRBD2 (5 bases each). Germline V gives CDR1 MGHDK, CDR2 SYGVNS. The ends were cut back, 5 bases at V and 2 bases at J, with 13 bases in the middle. This CDR3 has 14 amino acids. This chain's CDR3 is CASSQGTAPYEQYF. The CDR3 DNA follows: TGTGCCAGCAGTCAAGGGACCGCCCCCTACGAGCAGTACTTC.

The chain combines TRBV2 with TRBJ1-5, with no clear D. CDR3 length: 15 amino acids. Germline V gene sequence: CDR1 SNHLY, CDR2 FYNNEI. The V end was cut by 2 bases, the J end by 3 bases, with 11 bases between. DNA of the CDR3: TGTGCCAGCAGTGAACGGGAACGGTCCAATCAGCCCCAGCATTTT. Protein product: CASSERERSNQPQHF.

CDR3 region: CASSSNREGYEQYF. The CDR3 coding sequence is TGTGCCAGCAGTTCCAACAGGGAGGGTTACGAGCAGTACTTC. The V call is TRBV27, the J call TRBJ2-7, with D possibly being TRBD2 (7 bases). The ends were cut back, 4 bases at V and 4 bases at J, with 14 bases in the middle. The CDR3 is made up of 14 amino acids. Looked up from germline, CDR1 is MNHEY and CDR2 is SMNVEV (reference sequence).

This chain uses TRBV5-6 with TRBJ1-3; possible D gene TRBD1, 5 bases. V gave up 4 bases and J gave up 1 base, with 9 bases separating them. This CDR3 is built from 14 residues. Germline V gives CDR1 SGHDT, CDR2 YYEEEE. CDR3 loop: CASSRQGSGNTIYF. The DNA for the CDR3 is TGTGCCAGCAGCCGCCAGGGATCTGGAAACACCATATATTTT.

This chain links TRBV5-4 with TRBJ2-7; tentatively, D is TRBD1 or TRBD2 (7 bases each). Germline CDR1 and CDR2: SGHNT and YYREEE (reference sequence). The V gene lost 4 bases and the J gene lost 4 bases, with 15 bases spanning the gap. The CDR3 is 14 residues long. The CDR3 nucleotides are TGTGCCAGCAGCCCCCGACAGGGAGGGTACGAGCAGTACTTC. Its protein product is CASSPRQGGYEQYF. Full variable domain (remainder filled in from reference TRBV5-4 and TRBJ2-7): ETGVTQSPTHLIKTRGQQVTLRCSSQSGHNTVSWYQQALGQGPQFIFQYYREEENGRGNFPPRFSGLQFPNYSSELNVNALELDDSALYLCASSPRQGGYEQYFGPGTRLTVT.

The chain combines TRBV6-5 with TRBJ2-7; 9 bases agree with TRBD2. V lost 0 bases and J lost 7; bases outside the gene matches: 7. The CDR3 contains 15 residues. Per the germline V gene, CDR1 is MNHEY and CDR2 is SVGAGI. The CDR3 region is CASSYSLRGGREQYF. CDR3 DNA: TGTGCCAGCAGTTACTCTCTGCGGGGGGGGCGGGAGCAGTACTTC.

The CDR3 DNA reads as TGTGCCAGCAGCTTGGCCACGAGGCGACCTTGGGGCGGGGAGCTGTTTTTT. This sequence encodes CASSLATRRPWGGELFF. The chain joins TRBV5-4 to TRBJ2-2, with D unresolved. V shed 0 bases and J shed 7 bases, with 19 bases lying between them. This CDR3 is built from 17 residues. Germline CDR1 is SGHNT and CDR2 is YYREEE (reference sequence).

The V and J genes are TRBV5-1 and TRBJ2-5; a weak D match, TRBD2 (6 bases). Germline lookup yields CDR1 SGHRS and CDR2 YFSETQ. The CDR3 has 15 residues. V was pared by 0 bases and J by 5 bases, with 14 bases between. The CDR3 nucleotides read TGCGCCAGCAGCTTGGGCCCTAGCGAGGTCGAGACCCAGTACTTC. The encoded protein is CASSLGPSEVETQYF.

The rearrangement joins TRBV18 to TRBJ2-3, with TRBD2 matching over 8 bases. Germline-derived CDR1 and CDR2 are KGHSH and LQKENI. This CDR3 has 16 amino acids. V lost 3 bases, J lost 2 bases, and 7 bases stayed unmatched. The DNA for the CDR3 is TGTGCCAGCTCACCGGTCATAGCGGGGTCCACAGATACGCAGTATTTT. Encoded protein: CASSPVIAGSTDTQYF.

V usage is TRBV18 and J usage is TRBJ2-1; 8 nucleotides line up with TRBD2. Germline CDR1 and CDR2: KGHSH and LQKENI. V trimming: 1 base; J trimming: 8 bases; junction bases outside the gene matches: 10. The CDR3 totals 16 residues. The CDR3, as DNA: TGTGCCAGCTCACCACGCACGGCGCGGGGGGTGGATGAGCAGTTCTTC. This codes for CASSPRTARGVDEQFF.

The gene calls are TRBV18 and TRBJ2-5; the D is unclear. V lost 2 bases to trimming and J lost 1 base, with 8 bases between them. There are 14 residues in the CDR3. In germline, CDR1 is KGHSH, CDR2 LQKENI. The CDR3 reads CASSPRPAQETQYF. Here the CDR3 DNA reads TGTGCCAGCTCACCAAGGCCAGCCCAAGAGACCCAGTACTTC.

V is TRBV15 and J is TRBJ1-5, with D hard to call. Germline CDR1 and CDR2: LNHNV and YYDKDF (reference sequence). The V gene lost 1 base and the J gene lost 2 bases, with 12 bases spanning the gap. The CDR3 consists of 16 residues. DNA of the CDR3: TGTGCCACCAGCAGAGGAGCTCCTTGGGGCAATCAGCCCCAGCATTTT. It specifies CATSRGAPWGNQPQHF.

The V and J genes are TRBV18 and TRBJ1-2; 7 bases match TRBD1. In germline, CDR1 is KGHSH, CDR2 LQKENI. This CDR3 comprises 15 residues. Losses at the gene ends were 3 bases for V and 4 bases for J; bases not matched to a gene: 8. CDR3 sequence: CASSPRQGNFYGYTF. The CDR3 DNA is TGTGCCAGCTCACCGCGACAGGGCAACTTCTATGGCTACACCTTC.

The rearrangement links TRBV6-1 to TRBJ1-1; no clear D. There are 15 residues in the CDR3. The germline V and J ends were trimmed by 6 bases and 0 bases, with 14 bases remaining between them. Germline-derived CDR1 and CDR2 are MNHNS and SASEGT. The CDR3 sequence is CASRPHGRMNTEAFF. As DNA, the CDR3 is TGTGCCAGCAGACCCCACGGACGGATGAACACTGAAGCTTTCTTT.